This T cell receptor beta chain was documented in a study of cytomegalovirus exposure and HLA in healthy donors. Broader study findings: It was confirmed in vitro that a few of the CMV-associated chains were specific for CMV antigens. Cytomegalovirus status was reportedly diagnosed by the classifier with high specificity and sensitivity. The study designated fewer than 200 TCR beta chains cytomegalovirus-associated.

Germline V lookup: CDR1 MGHRA, CDR2 YSYEKL. J lost 8 bases, V lost 3 bases, and 9 bases had no gene match. This CDR3 contains 14 residues. The 120-subject validation cohort, separate from the roughly 700-subject first cohort, included the donors. Of note for this clone: Its antigen is not known.

Assay used: immunoSEQ multiplex PCR; TCRdb lists only in-frame clones, some missing. This table has 70,000 to 90,000 clones, 85% appearing once. This sequence was found in a man in his thirties or forties in good health and CMV-seronegative. The sequenced material came from PBMCs. The chain carries TRBV4-1 and TRBJ1-2; TRBD1 aligns across 7 bases. The CDR3 DNA follows: TGCGCCAGCAGCCAGGCTGACAGGGCGAGGGGCTACACCTTC. This translates into CASSQADRARGYTF.